This T cell receptor beta chain emerged from a study of post-analysis software for immune sequencing data. Findings of the study overall: Normalized Chao1 diversity was significantly lower in multiple sclerosis patients than in controls. A handful of TRBV segments, including TRBV5-6, TRBV5-1 and TRBV20-1, were more frequent in patients than controls. By F measure, samples from a shared preparation batch strongly co-clustered.

Included in the TCR beta cDNA libraries were unique molecular identifiers. TCRdb itself ran the PCR reads through MiXCR, one entry per CDR3 protein. This repertoire shows fewer than 700,000 distinct CDR3 sequences, around 44% found once; its top ten account for approximately 1.7%. Germline lookup yields CDR1 SGHNT and CDR2 YENEEA. The CDR3 totals 17 residues. V was pared by 0 bases and J by 8 bases, with 10 bases of the junction left unmatched. A word on this clonotype: Its antigen is not identified.

The rearrangement joins TRBV11-3 to TRBJ2-1; 10 nucleotides match TRBD2. Sequences were obtained from blood. The TCR was taken from a girl between 5 and 17 years old with multiple sclerosis. CDR3 nucleotides: TGTGCCAGCAGCTTAGATCCCCTAGCGGGGGCCCACTATGAGCAGTTCTTC. It specifies CASSLDPLAGAHYEQFF.